Below, 28 T cell receptor beta chains from the same sample are listed, as sequenced in a study of early T cells in non-severe SARS-CoV-2 infection. TCRdb re-derived calls from the 5' RACE reads in MiXCR, one entry per CDR3 protein. The sample carries about 60,000 distinct CDR3 sequences, roughly 12% recorded once. The specimen was whole blood. These receptors were taken from an adult who was a healthcare worker with PCR-confirmed SARS-CoV-2 infection or an uninfected control (not recorded which).

The chain recombines TRBV28 with TRBJ1-3; D is unresolved. From germline, CDR1 is MDHEN and CDR2 SYDVKM. This CDR3 region has 18 residues. Trimming cost V 6 bases and J 0 bases, with 21 bases left between them. The CDR3 nucleotides read TGTGCCAGCAGCTTCCTGGCACCCACCAAACTCTCTGGAAACACCATATATTTT. Translated, it gives CASSFLAPTKLSGNTIYF.

This clonotype showed up many times. The chain employs TRBV6-2 or TRBV6-3 and TRBJ2-1; unclear D gene. The CDR3 loop spans 12 amino acids. In germline, CDR1 is MNHEY, CDR2 SVGEGT. V lost 4 bases to trimming and J lost 6 bases, with 7 bases between them. CDR3 amino acids: CASSSRANEQFF. CDR3 coding DNA: TGTGCCAGCAGTTCTCGAGCCAATGAGCAGTTCTTC.

The chain uses TRBV29-1 and TRBJ1-2, with 7 positions matching TRBD1. The V gene's germline CDR1 is SQVTM and CDR2 ANQGSEA. J was trimmed by 4 bases and V by 3 bases; bases with no gene match: 8. The CDR3 runs to 14 residues. CDR3 nucleotide sequence: TGCAGCGTTGAGAGGGACAGCCTTCTCTATGGCTACACCTTC. Translated: CSVERDSLLYGYTF.

This rearrangement joins TRBV20-1 to TRBJ1-2, with D possibly TRBD1 on 6 matching bases. The CDR3 sequence is 14 residues long. With 3 bases removed from V and 4 bases from J, the gap between germline ends came to 15 bases. Germline V gene data show CDR1 as DFQATT and CDR2 as SNEGSKA (reference sequence). In DNA form, the CDR3 reads TGCAGTGCTAGTATCCCACAGGGTTCCTATGGCTACACCTTC. Translation gives CSASIPQGSYGYTF.

This clonotype turned up a few times. This chain uses TRBV5-8 with TRBJ1-6; TRBD1 aligns across 9 bases. Unmatched junction bases numbered 3, after V lost 8 bases and J lost 6 bases. The CDR3 is made up of 13 amino acids. Germline V gene sequence: CDR1 SGHTS, CDR2 YDEGEE. CDR3 coding DNA: TGTGCCAGTTTGGGACAGGGTAATTCACCCCTCCACTTT. It encodes CASLGQGNSPLHF. Supplemented by reference TRBV5-8 and TRBJ1-6, the full variable domain reads EAGVTQSPTHLIKTRGQQATLRCSPISGHTSVYWYQQALGLGLQFLLWYDEGEERNRGNFPPRFSGRQFPNYSSELNVNALELEDSALYLCASLGQGNSPLHFGNGTRLTVT.

Only a few counts were recorded for this clonotype. The chain is built from TRBV12-3 or TRBV12-4 and TRBJ2-3, with D possibly matching TRBD1 (6 bases). V lost 3 bases to trimming and J lost 5 bases, with 12 bases between them. The CDR3 is 14 amino acids. The CDR3 is CASSFMGAIDTQYF. DNA of the CDR3: TGTGCCAGCAGTTTTATGGGGGCAATAGATACGCAGTATTTT.

This clonotype was seen only a few times. This sequence joins TRBV7-9 and TRBJ2-7; TRBD2 agrees at 7 bases. From germline, CDR1 is SEHNR and CDR2 FQNEAQ (reference sequence). The CDR3 covers 14 residues. Losses at the gene ends were 3 bases for V and 1 base for J; bases not matched to a gene: 3. The CDR3 region is CASSFGGESYEQYF. CDR3 sequence (DNA): TGTGCCAGCAGCTTTGGGGGGGAGTCCTACGAGCAGTACTTC.

This clonotype was recorded once. One junction end disagrees with the germline gene, perhaps due to a read error. The V call is TRBV4-1, the J call TRBJ2-1; 9 bases align to TRBD2. Germline CDR1 MGHRA, CDR2 YSYEKL. The CDR3 spans 17 residues. CDR3: CASSDNLAGDTYIEQFF. The CDR3 DNA reads TGCGCCAGCTCCGATAACTTAGCGGGAGACACCTACATTGAGCAGTTCTTC.

This clonotype turned up a few times. This rearrangement joins TRBV3-1 to TRBJ2-3; the match to TRBD2 covers 14 bases. CDR3 length: 18 residues. V shed 6 bases and J 2 bases; nucleotides not matched to a gene: 10. Germline lookup yields CDR1 LGHDT and CDR2 YNNKEL (reference sequence). This CDR3 is CASSRRTSGGTVTDTQYF. DNA for the CDR3: TGTGCCAGCAGTCGTCGGACTAGCGGGGGGACTGTCACAGATACGCAGTATTTT.

For the CDR3, the DNA is TGCGCCAGCAGCTTGGAAGGGACAGGCCGGTATGGCTACACCTTC. Encoded protein: CASSLEGTGRYGYTF. This chain joins TRBV5-1 and TRBJ1-2, with 8 positions matching TRBD1. This CDR3 contains 15 residues. V lost 0 bases to trimming and J lost 5 bases; unmatched junction nucleotides: 6. Germline-derived CDR1 and CDR2 are SGHRS and YFSETQ. The full variable domain, with the rest looked up from reference TRBV5-1 and TRBJ1-2, is KAGVTQTPRYLIKTRGQQVTLSCSPISGHRSVSWYQQTPGQGLQFLFEYFSETQRNKGNFPGRFSGRQFSNSRSEMNVSTLELGDSALYLCASSLEGTGRYGYTFGSGTRLTVV.

The chain combines TRBV20-1 with TRBJ2-4; 16 bases align to TRBD2. The CDR3 length is 15 residues. V was pared by 5 bases and J by 7 bases, with 5 bases of the junction left unmatched. Germline assignment: CDR1 DFQATT and CDR2 SNEGSKA (reference sequence). DNA for the CDR3: TGCAGTGCTGGGACTAGCGGGGGGGCCGCGAACATTCAGTACTTC. Its protein is CSAGTSGGAANIQYF.

The chain carries TRBV7-9 and TRBJ1-2; the D is unclear. V lost 4 bases and J lost 4, with 16 bases in between. The V gene's germline CDR1 is SEHNR and CDR2 FQNEAQ (reference sequence). The CDR3 is 15 residues long. The CDR3 region is CASSSRPADPYGYTF. The DNA of the CDR3 is TGTGCCAGCAGCTCACGCCCGGCGGATCCCTATGGCTACACCTTC.

This clonotype was seen ten or more times. The chain links TRBV5-1 to TRBJ2-4; D gene uncertain. The V end was cut by 2 bases, the J end by 4 bases, with 25 bases between. CDR1 is SGHRS and CDR2 is YFSETQ in the germline V gene. The CDR3 is made up of 19 amino acids. As DNA, the CDR3 is TGCGCCAGCAGCTTCCGATCGGTTGTGAACGATCCATCGAAAAACATTCAGTACTTC. It is translated as CASSFRSVVNDPSKNIQYF.

V is TRBV4-1 and J is TRBJ2-3; D gene ambiguous. The V and J ends lost 3 bases and 1 base respectively, with 5 bases between them. Per the germline V gene, CDR1 is MGHRA and CDR2 is YSYEKL. The CDR3 extends over 13 amino acids. CDR3 residues: CASSQGRTDTQYF. In DNA form, the CDR3 reads TGCGCCAGCAGCCAGGGTCGCACAGATACGCAGTATTTT.

This clonotype was observed at least ten times. V and J are TRBV2 and TRBJ2-2; 7 bases fit TRBD1. CDR1 SNHLY and CDR2 FYNNEI come from the germline V gene. This CDR3 has 15 residues. The V gene end was trimmed by 5 bases and the J gene end by 3 bases; junction bases not matched to a gene: 6. CDR3: CASSRDSGDTGELFF. As DNA, the CDR3 is TGTGCCAGCAGTAGGGACAGTGGAGACACCGGGGAGCTGTTTTTT.

Many counts were recorded for this clonotype. The chain uses TRBV29-1 and TRBJ2-5, with 8 nucleotides matching TRBD2. The ends lost 6 bases at V and 0 bases at J; junction bases unmatched: 3. The germline gives CDR1 SQVTM, CDR2 ANQGSEA. This CDR3 has 13 residues. The DNA for the CDR3 is TGCAGCGTCACTAGCGGAAACCAAGAGACCCAGTACTTC. Residues: CSVTSGNQETQYF.

This clonotype was detected ten times or more. The chain recombines TRBV4-1 with TRBJ2-5; maybe TRBD1 (5 bases). Between the trimmed V and J ends, which lost 5 bases and 5 bases, there was a span of 12 bases. This CDR3 is 13 amino acids long. Germline CDR1 and CDR2: MGHRA and YSYEKL. In nucleotides, the CDR3 is TGCGCCAGCAGCGTCCAGGGTCGGGAGACCCAGTACTTC. Translation gives CASSVQGRETQYF.

The CDR3: CASSLGGRQHEQYF. In DNA, the CDR3 is TGTGCCAGCAGCTTAGGAGGTAGGCAGCACGAGCAGTACTTC. The rearrangement links TRBV7-2 to TRBJ2-7; no firm D call. CDR1 is SGHTA and CDR2 is FQGNSA in the germline V gene. V was pared by 1 base and J by 5 bases, with 12 bases between. This CDR3 region has 14 residues.

This clonotype was counted ten times or more. The V and J genes are TRBV25-1 and TRBJ1-2; no definite D call. Germline values: CDR1 MGHDK, CDR2 SYGVNS. The CDR3 loop spans 16 amino acids. V was cut by 1 base and J by 2 bases, with 14 bases left in between. CDR3 nucleotide sequence: TGTGCCAGCAGTGAATTAGGAAACCTCAAGAACTATGGCTACACCTTC. It codes for CASSELGNLKNYGYTF.

The rearrangement links TRBV7-9 to TRBJ1-2, with 8 bases identical to TRBD1. Per the germline V gene, CDR1 is SEHNR and CDR2 is FQNEAQ (reference sequence). The length of the CDR3 is 13 residues. Germline trimming cut 5 bases from V and 3 bases from J; bases unmatched to any gene: 2. Written as DNA, the CDR3 is TGTGCCAGCAGCCCGACAGGGGACTATGGCTACACCTTC. It specifies CASSPTGDYGYTF.

This clonotype has just a few counts. The genes are TRBV2 and TRBJ2-5; no clear D gene. CDR1 is SNHLY and CDR2 is FYNNEI in the germline V gene. The CDR3 totals 12 residues. The V and J ends lost 3 bases and 4 bases respectively, with 6 bases between them. The CDR3 reads CASSEGRETQYF. DNA of the CDR3: TGTGCCAGCAGTGAGGGCCGAGAGACCCAGTACTTC.

The sample holds many counts of this clonotype. This chain uses TRBV27 with TRBJ2-1; 9 bases map to TRBD2. Germline CDR1 is MNHEY and CDR2 is SMNVEV (reference sequence). The junction had 3 bases not matched to a gene; V was cut back by 2 bases and J by 4 bases. The CDR3 extends over 15 amino acids. As DNA, the CDR3 is TGTGCCAGCAGTTTAAGGCGGGGGGGGTACAATGAGCAGTTCTTC. Its translation is CASSLRRGGYNEQFF.

V and J are TRBV29-1 and TRBJ1-2, with D possibly matching TRBD1 (5 bases). There are 11 residues in the CDR3. CDR1 SQVTM and CDR2 ANQGSEA come from the germline V gene. Trimming left V 0 bases short and J 10 bases short, with 9 bases between. The CDR3 here is CSVEEARAYTF. DNA of the CDR3: TGCAGCGTTGAAGAGGCCAGGGCCTACACCTTC.

This clonotype was detected many times. The DNA for the CDR3 is TGTGCCAGCAGCTTAGCGGCAATCGAATATGGCTACACCTTC. This codes for CASSLAAIEYGYTF. The chain recombines TRBV7-6 with TRBJ1-2; D is uncertain. Between the trimmed V and J ends, which lost 0 bases and 5 bases, there was a span of 10 bases. Germline loops: CDR1 SGHVS, CDR2 FNYEAQ. The CDR3 consists of 14 residues.

This clonotype was counted many times. The chain carries TRBV6-2 or TRBV6-3 and TRBJ1-1; D remains unclear. The CDR3 loop spans 13 amino acids. Germline values: CDR1 MNHEY, CDR2 SVGEGT. V lost 3 bases, J lost 4 bases, and 9 bases lay in between. As DNA, the CDR3 is TGTGCCAGCAGTTATTTCGAGAGCACTGAAGCTTTCTTT. Its protein product is CASSYFESTEAFF.

This clonotype appeared a few times. J is TRBJ2-1 and V is TRBV6-5; 7 bases agree with TRBD1. With 6 bases clipped from V and 5 bases from J, the junction kept 13 bases outside the gene matches. The germline CDR1 and CDR2 sequences are MNHEY and SVGAGI. The CDR3 is 16 residues long. CDR3 bases: TGTGCCAGCAGCCTTAAGCCGGACAGGTACCACAATGAGCAGTTCTTC. Amino acid sequence: CASSLKPDRYHNEQFF.

This clonotype has only a few counts. The chain employs TRBV29-1 and TRBJ2-5; D unresolved. This CDR3 comprises 12 residues. Germline V lookup: CDR1 SQVTM, CDR2 ANQGSEA. Trimming cost V 3 bases and J 1 base, with 6 bases left between them. The CDR3 is CSVEVVQETQYF. CDR3 bases: TGCAGCGTTGAGGTAGTCCAAGAGACCCAGTACTTC.

This clonotype was counted only a few times. V is TRBV3-1 and J is TRBJ2-1, with 8 bases identical to TRBD1. Germline CDR1 and CDR2: LGHDT and YNNKEL (reference sequence). With 1 base clipped from V and 10 bases from J, the junction kept 6 bases outside the gene matches. The CDR3 is 14 amino acids. The CDR3 nucleotides read TGTGCCAGCAGCCAAGGACAGGGGAATAGGGAGCAGTTCTTC. The encoded protein is CASSQGQGNREQFF.